What follows are 20 T cell receptor beta chains derived from one specimen sequenced in a study of cytomegalovirus exposure and HLA in healthy donors. The PCR employed 60 Vbeta primers together with 13 Jbeta primers. This table comes from immunoSEQ multiplex PCR, and its TCRdb copy is limited to in-frame clones, with some not included. The data include approximately 70,000 clones; the top ten clones carry 1.7%. Source material: PBMCs. The receptor source for this set is a woman aged 25 to 39 in good health and CMV-seronegative.

The J gene is TRBJ1-5, the V gene TRBV30; TRBD1 aligns across 8 bases. The CDR3 extends over 15 amino acids. After removal of 1 base from V and 4 bases from J, the junction contained 6 bases not matched to a gene. Per germline, CDR1 GTSNPN and CDR2 SVGIG (reference sequence). The chain's CDR3 is CAWSAWDRPNQPQHF. The CDR3 bases are TGTGCCTGGAGTGCTTGGGACAGGCCGAATCAGCCCCAGCATTTT.

Here the CDR3 DNA reads TGCAGCGCCGTACCTATAGCGGGGGCCTACGAGCAGTACTTC. It yields the protein CSAVPIAGAYEQYF. The chain links TRBV29-1 to TRBJ2-7; TRBD2 agrees at 9 bases. Per the germline V gene, CDR1 is SQVTM and CDR2 is ANQGSEA. This CDR3 contains 14 residues. V was pared by 7 bases and J by 2 bases, with 9 bases of the junction left unmatched.

The V and J genes are TRBV28 and TRBJ2-7, with 9 bases matching TRBD2. Germline loops: CDR1 MDHEN, CDR2 SYDVKM. The CDR3 is made up of 16 amino acids. V shed 6 bases and J 3 bases; nucleotides not matched to a gene: 12. The CDR3 DNA reads as TGTGCCAGCAGCCTATGGGGCGGGGGGGACAGCTACGAGCAGTACTTC. This encodes CASSLWGGGDSYEQYF. Full variable domain (outside the CDR3, taken from reference TRBV28 and TRBJ2-7): DVKVTQSSRYLVKRTGEKVFLECVQDMDHENMFWYRQDPGLGLRLIYFSYDVKMKEKGDIPEGYSVSREKKERFSLILESASTNQTSMYLCASSLWGGGDSYEQYFGPGTRLTVT.

V is TRBV7-9 and J is TRBJ1-5; D gene uncertain. This CDR3 contains 14 residues. V dropped 0 bases and J dropped 11 bases, with 14 bases sitting between them. Germline-derived CDR1 and CDR2 are SEHNR and FQNEAQ (reference sequence). DNA of the CDR3: TGTGCCAGCAGCTTAGCGCTTCCCCCCTCGGCCCAGCATTTT. This encodes CASSLALPPSAQHF.

The V call is TRBV19, the J call TRBJ2-7; TRBD1 is a possible D gene (5 bases). CDR1 is LNHDA and CDR2 is SQIVND in the germline V gene (reference sequence). The CDR3 runs to 15 residues. V was shortened by 5 bases and J by 2 bases, with 16 bases between the two germline ends. This CDR3 is CASSLGRALAYEQYF. CDR3 nucleotides: TGTGCCAGTAGTCTGGGCAGGGCTCTCGCCTACGAGCAGTACTTC.

This chain links TRBV27 with TRBJ2-5; 9 positions match TRBD1. This CDR3 has 13 residues. Germline CDR1 is MNHEY and CDR2 is SMNVEV (reference sequence). V trimming: 4 bases; J trimming: 5 bases; junction bases outside the gene matches: 2. As DNA, the CDR3 is TGTGCCAGCAGTTACGACAGGGGGGAGACCCAGTACTTC. Amino acid sequence: CASSYDRGETQYF.

The rearrangement links TRBV27 to TRBJ1-6, with no clear D. Germline V lookup: CDR1 MNHEY, CDR2 SMNVEV (reference sequence). V was cut by 1 base and J by 7 bases, with 20 bases left in between. The CDR3 is 18 amino acids. The CDR3 reads CASSLLGVRVGGNSPLHF. For the CDR3, the DNA is TGTGCCAGCAGTTTATTAGGCGTCCGGGTAGGCGGGAATTCACCCCTCCACTTT.

The gene calls are TRBV9 and TRBJ2-2, with D perhaps TRBD2 (5 bases). Per the germline V gene, CDR1 is SGDLS and CDR2 is YYNGEE. Deletions cut 0 bases from V and 7 bases from J, with 10 bases between. The CDR3 is 14 amino acids. The CDR3: CASSVEGAVGELFF. CDR3 nucleotide sequence: TGTGCCAGCAGCGTAGAGGGAGCTGTCGGGGAGCTGTTTTTT. Drawing the rest from reference TRBV9 and TRBJ2-2, the complete variable domain is DSGVTQTPKHLITATGQRVTLRCSPRSGDLSVYWYQQSLDQGLQFLIQYYNGEERAKGNILERFSAQQFPDLHSELNLSSLELGDSALYFCASSVEGAVGELFFGEGSRLTVL.

This chain connects TRBV5-1 to TRBJ2-1; 9 positions agree with TRBD1. The junction had 16 bases not matched to a gene; V was cut back by 7 bases and J by 5 bases. The CDR3 totals 17 residues. The V gene's germline CDR1 is SGHRS and CDR2 YFSETQ. The CDR3 here is CASRPGQGHGVDNEQFF. Written as DNA, the CDR3 is TGCGCCAGCCGACCGGGACAGGGCCATGGGGTCGACAATGAGCAGTTCTTC.

The chain recombines TRBV18 with TRBJ1-2; D call uncertain. The V end lost 3 bases, the J end lost 8 bases, and 7 bases lay between the germline ends. The CDR3 is 11 residues long. Germline V CDR1 and CDR2: KGHSH, LQKENI. CDR3 nucleotides: TGTGCCAGCTCACCTGGAGACGGCTACACCTTC. It encodes CASSPGDGYTF.

The rearrangement uses TRBV6-5 and TRBJ2-7; D perhaps matches TRBD1 (5 bases). CDR3 length equals 13 residues. Trimming stripped 6 bases from V and 3 bases from J, with 12 bases between. CDR1 and CDR2 from the germline V gene are MNHEY and SVGAGI. The CDR3 here is CASRSRTHYEQYF. As DNA, the CDR3 is TGTGCCAGCAGGTCTAGGACACACTACGAGCAGTACTTC.

The genes are TRBV27 and TRBJ2-1, with 10 bases that match TRBD2. CDR1 and CDR2 from the germline V gene are MNHEY and SMNVEV (reference sequence). The V and J ends lost 5 bases and 2 bases, in that order; junction bases with no gene match: 18. The CDR3 is 20 residues long. The CDR3 DNA reads TGTGCCAGCAGTACCACTCAGACTAGCGGGCGCCCCTCCGCCTACAATGAGCAGTTCTTC. It translates to CASSTTQTSGRPSAYNEQFF.

The chain employs TRBV7-3 and TRBJ1-1; TRBD1 agrees at 9 bases. The germline CDR1 and CDR2 sequences are SGHTA and FQGTGA. The ends lost 5 bases at V and 0 bases at J; junction bases unmatched: 10. The CDR3 extends over 17 amino acids. The CDR3 sequence is CASSLRPGQGMNTEAFF. The CDR3 region has the DNA TGTGCCAGCAGCCTGCGCCCGGGACAGGGCATGAACACTGAAGCTTTCTTT.

The chain employs TRBV18 and TRBJ2-7; 9 bases align to TRBD1. V dropped 3 bases and J dropped 6; count of bases not matched to a gene: 9. CDR3 length: 15 amino acids. Germline CDR1 reads KGHSH; CDR2 reads LQKENI. The CDR3 DNA follows: TGTGCCAGCTCACCGCCTACAGGGGGCATGGGCGAGCAGTACTTC. Translating gives CASSPPTGGMGEQYF.

The chain links TRBV29-1 to TRBJ2-3; no clear D gene. Germline CDR1 SQVTM, CDR2 ANQGSEA. The CDR3 has 13 amino acids. The V end was cut by 2 bases, the J end by 0 bases, with 6 bases between. The CDR3 reads CSVEIQSTDTQYF. The CDR3 DNA sequence: TGCAGCGTTGAAATACAGAGCACAGATACGCAGTATTTT.

This chain uses TRBV29-1 with TRBJ2-7; 12 bases line up with TRBD2. The CDR3 loop spans 17 amino acids. With V trimmed by 4 bases and J by 1 base, 11 bases remained unmatched. Germline lookup yields CDR1 SQVTM and CDR2 ANQGSEA. In nucleotides, the CDR3 is TGCAGCGTTGTATCCCCCCGACTAGCGGGAGTATCCTACGAGCAGTACTTC. It translates to CSVVSPRLAGVSYEQYF.

The chain joins TRBV5-1 to TRBJ2-1, with 13 bases lining up with TRBD2. In germline, CDR1 is SGHRS, CDR2 YFSETQ. Trimming removed 4 bases from V and 8 bases from J; junction bases left unmatched: 6. The CDR3 contains 15 residues. The CDR3 reads CASSLWTSGRDEQFF. The DNA of the CDR3 is TGCGCCAGCAGCCTCTGGACTAGCGGGAGAGATGAGCAGTTCTTC. Full variable domain (missing parts from reference TRBV5-1 and TRBJ2-1): KAGVTQTPRYLIKTRGQQVTLSCSPISGHRSVSWYQQTPGQGLQFLFEYFSETQRNKGNFPGRFSGRQFSNSRSEMNVSTLELGDSALYLCASSLWTSGRDEQFFGPGTRLTVL.

On this clone: A read error may account for a junction end that differs from germline. The chain employs TRBV7-7 and TRBJ2-1; a weak D match, TRBD2 (6 bases). CDR3 length: 13 amino acids. Per germline, CDR1 SSHAT and CDR2 FNYEAQ (reference sequence). The CDR3, as DNA: TGTGCTAGCAGCTTGGGTAGCGGCAATGAGCAGTTCTTC. Translated: CASSLGSGNEQFF.

V is TRBV10-3 and J is TRBJ1-2; D gene unclear. V shed 6 bases and J shed 1 base, with 3 bases lying between them. The CDR3 runs to 11 residues. Germline-derived CDR1 and CDR2 are ENHRY and SYGVKD. The CDR3 nucleotides read TGTGCCATCAGCCTTAACTATGGCTACACCTTC. Encoded protein: CAISLNYGYTF.

The chain joins TRBV5-1 to TRBJ1-2; the match to TRBD1 covers 10 bases. CDR3 length: 14 residues. Trimming at V came to 4 bases and at J to 5 bases, leaving 5 bases not matched to a gene. Germline CDR1 is SGHRS and CDR2 is YFSETQ. The CDR3 region is CASSPGDRGYGYTF. CDR3 nucleotides: TGCGCCAGCAGCCCTGGGGACAGGGGATATGGCTACACCTTC.